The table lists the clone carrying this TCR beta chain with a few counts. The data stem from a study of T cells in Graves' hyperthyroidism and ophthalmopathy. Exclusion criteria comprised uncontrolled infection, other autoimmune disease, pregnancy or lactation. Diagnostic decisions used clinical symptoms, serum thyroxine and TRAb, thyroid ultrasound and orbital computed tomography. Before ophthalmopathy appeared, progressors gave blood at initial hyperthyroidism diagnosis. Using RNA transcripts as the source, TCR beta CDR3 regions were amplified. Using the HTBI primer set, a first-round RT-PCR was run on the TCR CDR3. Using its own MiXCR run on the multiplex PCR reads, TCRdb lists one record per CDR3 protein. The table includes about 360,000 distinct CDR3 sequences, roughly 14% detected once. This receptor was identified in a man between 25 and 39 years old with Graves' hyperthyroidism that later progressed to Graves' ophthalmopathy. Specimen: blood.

The CDR3 spells CASSFLVDRGAYNEQFF. The CDR3 DNA is TGCGCCAGCAGCTTTCTCGTGGACAGGGGAGCCTACAATGAGCAGTTCTTC. The chain joins TRBV5-1 to TRBJ2-1; TRBD1 agrees at 9 bases. The CDR3 length is 17 residues. CDR1 and CDR2 from the germline V gene are SGHRS and YFSETQ. Unmatched junction bases numbered 8, after V lost 2 bases and J lost 2 bases.